Below, 8 T cell receptor beta chains from the same sample are listed, as sequenced in a study of T cells in women clearing cervical HPV infection. Using immunoSEQ multiplex PCR, the repertoire was profiled, and TCRdb retains in-frame clones only, with some absent. The sample yields tens of thousands of clones, of which the top ten take up 3% to 4%. Sequencing was done on a sample of blood buffy coat. These receptors originate from a woman between 18 and 70 years old with a cervical HPV16 infection that either progressed to CIN3+ or cleared (not recorded which).

About this clone itself: The DNA ends 3 residues before the CDR3 does, and the rest of the CDR3 is filled in from the germline J gene. The chain is built from TRBV19 and TRBJ2-1, with TRBD2 matching over 12 bases. The CDR3 is 15 amino acids. Germline loops: CDR1 LNHDA, CDR2 SQIVND (reference sequence). Trimming at V came to 10 bases and at J to 6 bases, leaving 10 bases not matched to a gene. CDR3 DNA, as far as it was read: TGTGCCACCAGACTAGCGGGAGTTCAGCGCAATGAG. As protein: CATRLAGVQRNE. The CDR3 as a whole reads CATRLAGVQRNEQFF.

As regards this clone: The read finishes 3 residues shy of the CDR3 end, and the germline J gene is used to complete it. This chain joins TRBV20-1 and TRBJ2-5; 7 bases are shared with TRBD1. The trim removed 5 bases at V and 5 bases at J, leaving 5 bases unmatched. Per germline, CDR1 DFQATT and CDR2 SNEGSKA (reference sequence). This CDR3 has 12 amino acids. The CDR3 loop reads CSAFDRVETQYF. The CDR3 DNA, read in part, is TGCAGTGCTTTTGACAGGGTTGAGACC.

With regard to this clone: The read comes to an end 3 residues before the CDR3 does, leaving the germline J gene to fill in the end. The chain carries TRBV20-1 and TRBJ2-3; maybe TRBD2 (6 bases). The CDR3 is 14 amino acids. In germline, CDR1 is DFQATT, CDR2 SNEGSKA (reference sequence). V dropped 6 bases and J dropped 0 bases, with 13 bases sitting between them. The CDR3 bases that were read are TGCAGTGCCGTCTCGCGGGAAAGCACAGATACG. Translating it yields CSAVSRESTDT. The full CDR3 protein reads CSAVSRESTDTQYF.

Of note for this clone: The read falls 3 residues short of the CDR3 end, and the missing part is taken from the germline J gene. The chain has TRBV2 and TRBJ2-5, with 9 bases aligning to TRBD2. Trimming took 4 bases from V and 0 from J; bases not matched to a gene: 6. This CDR3 is 16 amino acids long. Germline loops: CDR1 SNHLY, CDR2 FYNNEI. The CDR3 DNA, read in part, is TGTGCCAGCAGTGGTATCAGCGGGGGGTACCAAGAGACC. This codes for CASSGISGGYQET. The full CDR3 is CASSGISGGYQETQYF. Together with reference TRBV2 and TRBJ2-5, the CDR3 gives the full variable domain: EPEVTQTPSHQVTQMGQEVILRCVPISNHLYFYWYRQILGQKVEFLVSFYNNEISEKSEIFDDQFSVERPDGSNFTLKIRSTKLEDSAMYFCASSGISGGYQETQYFGPGTRLLVL.

Notes on this clone: The read is 3 residues too short to cover the CDR3 end, so that end is filled in from the germline J gene. The V and J genes are TRBV20-1 and TRBJ1-6; 12 bases line up with TRBD1. The CDR3 covers 16 residues. Per the germline V gene, CDR1 is DFQATT and CDR2 is SNEGSKA (reference sequence). The J segment lost 8 bases and the V segment lost 3 bases, leaving 8 bases of the junction unmatched. The part of the CDR3 DNA that was read is TGCAGTGCTAGGGCGGGACAGGGGGCTGGGGATTCACCC. As protein: CSARAGQGAGDSP. The CDR3 in full is CSARAGQGAGDSPLHF.

Turning to this clone: The CDR3 extends 3 residues past the end of the read, so its final part is completed from the germline J gene. The chain joins TRBV11-1 to TRBJ1-1, with 7 bases matching TRBD1. Germline CDR1 and CDR2: SGHAT and FQDESV (reference sequence). The V gene end was trimmed by 2 bases and the J gene end by 5 bases; junction bases not matched to a gene: 8. The CDR3 loop spans 15 amino acids. The CDR3 protein is CASSLTRDSRTEAFF. Incomplete CDR3 DNA: TGTGCCAGCAGCTTAACCCGGGACAGCAGGACTGAA.

As to this clone: Read data end 3 residues before the CDR3 end; the end is taken from the germline J gene. The genes are TRBV28 and TRBJ2-7, with TRBD2 matching over 8 bases. The CDR3 runs 13 residues. V lost 6 bases, J lost 3 bases, and 4 bases stayed unmatched. The germline V gene has CDR1 MDHEN and CDR2 SYDVKM. CDR3 amino acids: CASRVAGNYEQYF. CDR3 bases read: TGTGCCAGCAGAGTAGCGGGGAACTACGAG.

As regards this clone: The missing CDR3 end, 3 residues past where the read stops, is filled in from the germline J gene. V gene TRBV28 combines with J gene TRBJ1-6; D perhaps matches TRBD1 (5 bases). The CDR3 totals 16 residues. Trimming removed 6 bases from V and 10 bases from J, with 22 bases in between. CDR1 is MDHEN and CDR2 is SYDVKM in the germline V gene. The CDR3 loop is CASSSFAFRVGSPLHF. Partial CDR3 DNA: TGTGCCAGCAGCTCGTTCGCCTTCAGGGTCGGCTCACCC.